The subject of this entry is one T cell receptor beta chain. Under the authors' procedure: How many nucleated cells were present was estimated from reference gene primer amplification. TCRdb's table, derived via immunoSEQ multiplex PCR, lists solely in-frame clones and lacks some. V and J calls and clone size are as listed in that table; D and trimming were resolved from the DNA. This table holds over 200,000 clones, roughly 85% found once. This entry comes from a study of blood T cell repertoires in COVID-19. Study-wide context: The United States, Italy and Spain supplied acute and convalescent COVID-19 samples. Sources were T cells, B-cell-depleted T cells, or PBMCs; the material itself was cDNA or gDNA.

Sample: peripheral blood. The clonotype comes from a woman between 35 and 50 years old with active or convalescent COVID-19.

The CDR3 DNA reads TGTGCCAGCAGCGTAGTGGGCCAGGGAAATGGCTACACCTTC. Translating it yields CASSVVGQGNGYTF. The chain combines TRBV9 with TRBJ1-2; TRBD1 is a possible D gene (5 bases). This CDR3 comprises 14 residues. Per the germline V gene, CDR1 is SGDLS and CDR2 is YYNGEE. Deletions cut 0 bases from V and 6 bases from J, with 12 bases between.